Each of the 24 T cell receptor beta chains below was sequenced from the same sample in a study of CD8+ T cells in alopecia areata (dated by TCRdb to the late 2010s). This specimen's time point label, interpreted: about 4 weeks on oral tofacitinib. The treatment or condition label, as the study defines it: oral pan-JAK inhibitor, 5-10 mg twice daily. The library was obtained by the immunoSEQ multiplex PCR assay. For TCR sequencing, RNA was extracted from every sample and reverse transcribed into cDNA to serve as template. TCRdb carries this immuneACCESS record with in-frame sequences only. Its versions omit some clonotypes, under half of them owing to an unresolved V gene in the studies checked, with the rest unexplained. The sample table lists some 150,000 clones, about four fifths of them with a count of one. The ten largest clones capture around 25% of the sample. The material sequenced was CD8+ T cells sorted from blood, taken at week 4, from a patient treated with tofacitinib. These receptors came from a human donor with alopecia areata.

In its sample, this clone was seen once. This sequence joins TRBV6-5 and TRBJ2-2; D perhaps matches TRBD2 (5 bases). Germline CDR1 reads MNHEY; CDR2 reads SVGAGI. There are 14 residues in the CDR3. V gave up 6 bases and J gave up 0 bases, with 8 bases separating them. Here the CDR3 reads CASSDYSNTGELFF. The CDR3 DNA follows: TGTGCCAGCAGCGACTACTCGAACACCGGGGAGCTGTTTTTT.

The chain is built from TRBV7-9 and TRBJ2-5, with a possible D match to TRBD2 (7 bases). Germline V gene data show CDR1 as SEHNR and CDR2 as FQNEAQ (reference sequence). The CDR3 spans 15 residues. V was pared by 3 bases and J by 0 bases, with 11 bases between. The CDR3, as DNA: TGTGCCAGCAGCTTTGAAGGGGGGGACCAAGAGACCCAGTACTTC. It codes for CASSFEGGDQETQYF.

The chain carries TRBV4-3 and TRBJ1-1; no clear D. From germline, CDR1 is LGHNA and CDR2 YSLEER. This CDR3 is built from 15 residues. V lost 2 bases to trimming and J lost 0 bases, with 10 bases between them. The CDR3, as DNA: TGCGCCAGCAGCCAAATGACGGGAATGAACACTGAAGCTTTCTTT. Translation: CASSQMTGMNTEAFF.

V and J are TRBV5-1 and TRBJ2-7; 8 bases align to TRBD1. V trimming: 7 bases; J trimming: 2 bases; junction bases outside the gene matches: 8. Germline V gives CDR1 SGHRS, CDR2 YFSETQ. The CDR3 spans 14 residues. The CDR3 sequence is CASFLGQGTYEQYF. The CDR3 coding sequence is TGCGCCAGCTTTCTTGGACAGGGAACCTACGAGCAGTACTTC. The full variable domain, completed using reference TRBV5-1 and TRBJ2-7, is KAGVTQTPRYLIKTRGQQVTLSCSPISGHRSVSWYQQTPGQGLQFLFEYFSETQRNKGNFPGRFSGRQFSNSRSEMNVSTLELGDSALYLCASFLGQGTYEQYFGPGTRLTVT.

CDR3 bases: TGCAGCGTTGAAACAGGGGGCATTACCGGGGAGCTGTTTTTT. This encodes CSVETGGITGELFF. The V and J genes are TRBV29-1 and TRBJ2-2, with 9 positions matching TRBD1. V lost 2 bases and J lost 5; bases outside the gene matches: 3. Per the germline V gene, CDR1 is SQVTM and CDR2 is ANQGSEA. The CDR3 loop spans 14 amino acids.

V is TRBV4-1 and J is TRBJ2-7, with D perhaps TRBD2 (5 bases). V shed 1 base and J shed 8 bases, with 15 bases lying between them. The CDR3 is 14 amino acids. The germline gives CDR1 MGHRA, CDR2 YSYEKL. CDR3 sequence reads: CASSQAMDWEQQYF. The CDR3 coding sequence is TGCGCCAGCAGCCAAGCCATGGATTGGGAGCAGCAGTACTTC.

The V and J genes are TRBV11-2 and TRBJ1-2; TRBD1 agrees at 8 bases. CDR1 SGHAT and CDR2 FQNNGV come from the germline V gene. This CDR3 spans 13 amino acids. After removal of 3 bases from V and 6 bases from J, the junction contained 3 bases not matched to a gene. CDR3: CASSFGTGDGYTF. The CDR3, as DNA: TGTGCCAGCAGCTTTGGGACAGGTGATGGCTACACCTTC.

In its sample, this clone was seen once. The J gene is TRBJ1-1, the V gene TRBV29-1; maybe TRBD1 (5 bases). V was trimmed by 5 bases and J by 8 bases, leaving 24 bases between them. Germline CDR1 SQVTM, CDR2 ANQGSEA. The CDR3 totals 15 residues. As DNA, the CDR3 is TGCAGCGTTCCTCATCCTCGGACGCAGAACAGGGAAGCTTTCTTT. It translates to CSVPHPRTQNREAFF.

The V call is TRBV27, the J call TRBJ2-7; D is possibly TRBD2 (6 bases). The germline V gene encodes CDR1 MNHEY and CDR2 SMNVEV (reference sequence). V was cut by 4 bases and J by 3 bases, with 10 bases left in between. The CDR3 runs 13 residues. The CDR3 loop reads CASSSFGGYEQYF. CDR3 coding DNA: TGTGCCAGCAGTTCCTTCGGGGGCTACGAGCAGTACTTC.

V and J are TRBV14 and TRBJ2-7; 10 bases map to TRBD1. The length of the CDR3 is 16 residues. CDR1 and CDR2 from the germline V gene are SGHDN and FVKESK. Unmatched junction bases numbered 8, after V lost 3 bases and J lost 3 bases. In DNA, the CDR3 is TGTGCCAGCAGCCATTGGACAGGGGGGAGGCTCTACGAGCAGTACTTC. Translation gives CASSHWTGGRLYEQYF.

J is TRBJ2-1 and V is TRBV10-3; a possible D gene is TRBD2 (6 bases). The CDR3 extends over 12 amino acids. Germline V gives CDR1 ENHRY, CDR2 SYGVKD. V was shortened by 8 bases and J by 8 bases, with 13 bases between the two germline ends. The CDR3: CAIGEVGDEQFF. The CDR3 region has the DNA TGTGCCATCGGGGAGGTGGGGGATGAGCAGTTCTTC.

This clone has just a few counts. Written as DNA, the CDR3 is TGCAGCGAACTAGCGGGGGTTAATGAGCAGTTCTTC. Amino acid sequence: CSELAGVNEQFF. The V and J genes are TRBV29-1 and TRBJ2-1; 11 bases are shared with TRBD2. This CDR3 is 12 amino acids long. Germline CDR1 and CDR2: SQVTM and ANQGSEA. Trimming took 7 bases from V and 7 from J; bases not matched to a gene: 3.

This clone was counted once. The chain carries TRBV4-3 and TRBJ1-6, with D hard to call. This CDR3 has 17 amino acids. The V gene's germline CDR1 is LGHNA and CDR2 YSLEER. V shed 0 bases and J shed 0 bases, with 9 bases lying between them. The CDR3 here is CASSQDQQSSYNSPLHF. DNA for the CDR3: TGCGCCAGCAGCCAAGATCAACAGAGCTCCTATAATTCACCCCTCCACTTT.

For the CDR3, the DNA is TGCGCCAGCAGCCAAGAAGGCACTCACCCGTATGGCTACACCTTC. Residues: CASSQEGTHPYGYTF. The chain uses TRBV4-1 and TRBJ1-2; no definite D call. CDR3 length: 15 residues. Deletions cut 0 bases from V and 5 bases from J, with 13 bases between. Germline-derived CDR1 and CDR2 are MGHRA and YSYEKL.

The genes are TRBV4-1 and TRBJ2-1, with D perhaps matching TRBD1 (6 bases). V lost 4 bases to trimming and J lost 4 bases, with 8 bases between them. Germline V gene lookup returns CDR1 MGHRA and CDR2 YSYEKL. The CDR3 is made up of 13 amino acids. The CDR3 DNA reads TGCGCCAGCAGCCCCGGACAGTACAATGAGCAGTTCTTC. Translating gives CASSPGQYNEQFF.

CDR3 loop: CASSQGGDSRETQYF. The CDR3 nucleotides are TGCGCCAGCAGCCAAGGGGGGGACAGTCGGGAGACCCAGTACTTC. J is TRBJ2-5 and V is TRBV4-1, with D perhaps TRBD1 (7 bases). Germline V lookup: CDR1 MGHRA, CDR2 YSYEKL. CDR3 size: 15 residues. Trimming shortened V by 1 base and J by 5 bases, and 14 bases separated the two germline ends.

This chain connects TRBV6-5 to TRBJ2-2; D is unclear. The CDR3 covers 14 residues. Looked up from germline, CDR1 is MNHEY and CDR2 is SVGAGI. V was shortened by 6 bases and J by 6 bases, with 14 bases between the two germline ends. CDR3 coding DNA: TGTGCCAGCAGAACCGCCTATAAAGCCGGGGAGCTGTTTTTT. It encodes CASRTAYKAGELFF.

The genes are TRBV4-1 and TRBJ1-1, with D tentatively TRBD1 (6 bases). The CDR3 extends over 14 amino acids. V lost 2 bases, J lost 6 bases, and 13 bases lay in between. Germline V gene sequence: CDR1 MGHRA, CDR2 YSYEKL. CDR3 DNA sequence: TGCGCCAGCAGCCAATCAACAGGGAGTGCTGAAGCTTTCTTT. Encoded protein: CASSQSTGSAEAFF.

As to this clone: This CDR3 is also generated by other DNA sequences in the sample. The chain uses TRBV6-5 and TRBJ2-5; D possibly corresponds to TRBD1 (6 bases). In germline, CDR1 is MNHEY, CDR2 SVGAGI. CDR3 length: 12 amino acids. The V and J ends lost 6 bases and 4 bases respectively, with 9 bases between them. Here the CDR3 DNA reads TGTGCCAGCAGCCCCAGGGGAGAGACCCAGTACTTC. Translated, it gives CASSPRGETQYF.

The chain employs TRBV5-6 and TRBJ2-3, with D maybe TRBD2 (6 bases). The V gene lost 0 bases and the J gene lost 0 bases, with 11 bases spanning the gap. This CDR3 has 16 residues. The germline V gene encodes CDR1 SGHDT and CDR2 YYEEEE. The CDR3 sequence: CASSLDGRFSTDTQYF. DNA of the CDR3: TGTGCCAGCAGCTTGGATGGGAGGTTTAGCACAGATACGCAGTATTTT.

The rearrangement joins TRBV4-1 to TRBJ1-5; D possibly corresponds to TRBD1 (6 bases). V lost 0 bases, J lost 7 bases, and 13 bases lay in between. Looked up from germline, CDR1 is MGHRA and CDR2 is YSYEKL. This CDR3 region has 15 residues. CDR3 sequence reads: CASSQDIQGRQPQHF. The CDR3 DNA is TGCGCCAGCAGCCAAGATATCCAGGGGCGCCAGCCCCAGCATTTT.

CDR3 loop: CAITTDSHPYGYTF. The CDR3 DNA reads as TGTGCCATCACCACAGACAGCCACCCCTATGGCTACACCTTC. The chain is built from TRBV10-3 and TRBJ1-2; D might be TRBD1 (5 bases). CDR1 is ENHRY, CDR2 SYGVKD, per germline. V lost 7 bases, J lost 4 bases, and 16 bases lay in between. CDR3 length: 14 amino acids.

The V gene is TRBV29-1, the J gene TRBJ2-6, with D unresolved. Trimming removed 0 bases from V and 2 bases from J, with 8 bases in between. The CDR3 contains 15 residues. Germline V gene sequence: CDR1 SQVTM, CDR2 ANQGSEA. CDR3 bases: TGCAGCGTTGAAGATCGGTGGGCTGGGGCCAACGTCCTGACTTTC. It yields the protein CSVEDRWAGANVLTF.

This clone was seen only a few times. This rearrangement joins TRBV4-3 to TRBJ2-1, with D possibly being TRBD1 or TRBD2 (5 bases each). The CDR3 has 16 amino acids. V lost 0 bases, J lost 6 bases, and 15 bases lay in between. In germline, CDR1 is LGHNA, CDR2 YSLEER. The CDR3 loop is CASSQDFSRGGNEQFF. The CDR3 DNA reads as TGCGCCAGCAGCCAAGATTTCAGCCGGGGCGGCAATGAGCAGTTCTTC.